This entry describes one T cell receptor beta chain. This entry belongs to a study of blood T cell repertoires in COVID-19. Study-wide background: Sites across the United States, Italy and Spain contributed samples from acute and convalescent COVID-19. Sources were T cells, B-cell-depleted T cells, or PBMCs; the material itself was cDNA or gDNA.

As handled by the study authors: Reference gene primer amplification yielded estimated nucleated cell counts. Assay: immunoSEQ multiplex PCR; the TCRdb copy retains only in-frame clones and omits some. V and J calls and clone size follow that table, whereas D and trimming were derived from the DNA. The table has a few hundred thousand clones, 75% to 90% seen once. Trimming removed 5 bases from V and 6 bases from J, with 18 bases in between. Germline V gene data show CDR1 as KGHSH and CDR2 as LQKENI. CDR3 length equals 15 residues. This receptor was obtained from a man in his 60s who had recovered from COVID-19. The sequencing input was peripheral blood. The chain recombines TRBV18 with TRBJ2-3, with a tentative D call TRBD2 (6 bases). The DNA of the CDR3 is TGTGCCAGCTCAGTGCAGCGGGTCGGAAAGGATACGCAGTATTTT. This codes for CASSVQRVGKDTQYF. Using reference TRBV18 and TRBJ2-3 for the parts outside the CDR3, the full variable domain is NAGVMQNPRHLVRRRGQEARLRCSPMKGHSHVYWYRQLPEEGLKFMVYLQKENIIDESGMPKERFSAEFPKEGPSILRIQQVVRGDSAAYFCASSVQRVGKDTQYFGPGTRLTVL.